These 8 T cell receptor beta chains originate from one sample sequenced in a study of identical twins. TCRdb fed the 5' RACE reads into MiXCR, producing one record per CDR3 protein. The table has just over 450,000 distinct CDR3 sequences, 14% seen once. In addition, the sample was reused for a study of yellow fever vaccine responses in identical twins.

The sample comprised CD4+ T cells sorted from blood. These receptors were obtained from a woman aged 18 to 35 in good health.

There are a few counts of this clonotype. V and J are TRBV5-1 and TRBJ2-3, with TRBD1 matching over 9 bases. V trimming: 4 bases; J trimming: 4 bases; junction bases outside the gene matches: 10. The CDR3 extends over 16 amino acids. Germline CDR1 reads SGHRS; CDR2 reads YFSETQ. The CDR3 DNA is TGCGCCAGCAGCCCGGGGGACAGGGCGTTTTCAGATACGCAGTATTTT. This sequence encodes CASSPGDRAFSDTQYF.

V is TRBV7-2 and J is TRBJ2-6; D is uncertain. This CDR3 contains 11 residues. Germline CDR1 reads SGHTA; CDR2 reads FQGNSA. The V end was cut by 7 bases, the J end by 10 bases, with 8 bases between. In DNA form, the CDR3 reads TGTGCCAGCACTACCTCAAACGTCCTGACTTTC. It is translated as CASTTSNVLTF.

This clonotype was recorded a few times. The gene calls are TRBV24-1 and TRBJ2-3, with D perhaps TRBD1 (6 bases). This CDR3 has 14 amino acids. Trimming pared 9 bases from V and 2 bases from J, leaving 14 bases between. Per germline, CDR1 KGHDR and CDR2 SFDVKD. As DNA, the CDR3 is TGTGCCACCGCCCGTCAGGGGTCCACAGATACGCAGTATTTT. Protein product: CATARQGSTDTQYF.

This clonotype was counted only a few times. The rearrangement links TRBV10-3 to TRBJ2-3; D gene uncertain. This CDR3 is 11 amino acids long. Trimming left V 10 bases short and J 6 bases short, with 11 bases between. From germline, CDR1 is ENHRY and CDR2 SYGVKD. The CDR3 DNA sequence: TGTGCCAGCATGGTATCGGATACGCAGTATTTT. Its translation is CASMVSDTQYF.

This clonotype was seen a few times. The V gene is TRBV7-9, the J gene TRBJ2-1, with D tentatively TRBD1 (5 bases). The germline CDR1 and CDR2 sequences are SEHNR and FQNEAQ (reference sequence). The CDR3 is made up of 15 amino acids. The V gene lost 3 bases and the J gene lost 9 bases, with 18 bases spanning the gap. This CDR3 reads CASSLGSQGIGEQFF. The DNA for the CDR3 is TGTGCCAGCAGCTTGGGTTCTCAGGGAATTGGTGAGCAGTTCTTC.

This rearrangement joins TRBV18 to TRBJ2-3; no firm D call. Germline values: CDR1 KGHSH, CDR2 LQKENI. The CDR3 is 15 amino acids. V lost 2 bases and J 0 bases, leaving 9 bases between the germline ends. The CDR3 DNA sequence: TGTGCCAGCTCACCAAGGGTTTCTAGCACAGATACGCAGTATTTT. This codes for CASSPRVSSTDTQYF.

Ten or more counts support this clonotype. The chain employs TRBV7-2 and TRBJ2-3; D is perhaps TRBD2 (6 bases). There are 13 residues in the CDR3. The germline CDR1 and CDR2 sequences are SGHTA and FQGNSA. V was cut by 9 bases and J by 2 bases, with 12 bases left in between. The CDR3 DNA follows: TGTGCCAGTGTGCAGCGGGTCACAGATACGCAGTATTTT. Protein: CASVQRVTDTQYF.

This clonotype has a handful of counts. The rearrangement links TRBV2 to TRBJ2-3; D is perhaps TRBD2 (7 bases). This CDR3 has 13 residues. The V end was cut by 8 bases, the J end by 11 bases, with 20 bases between. Germline V gene sequence: CDR1 SNHLY, CDR2 FYNNEI. CDR3 sequence: CASRGAGAFLQYF. CDR3 in DNA: TGTGCCAGCCGGGGGGCAGGGGCCTTTTTGCAGTATTTT.